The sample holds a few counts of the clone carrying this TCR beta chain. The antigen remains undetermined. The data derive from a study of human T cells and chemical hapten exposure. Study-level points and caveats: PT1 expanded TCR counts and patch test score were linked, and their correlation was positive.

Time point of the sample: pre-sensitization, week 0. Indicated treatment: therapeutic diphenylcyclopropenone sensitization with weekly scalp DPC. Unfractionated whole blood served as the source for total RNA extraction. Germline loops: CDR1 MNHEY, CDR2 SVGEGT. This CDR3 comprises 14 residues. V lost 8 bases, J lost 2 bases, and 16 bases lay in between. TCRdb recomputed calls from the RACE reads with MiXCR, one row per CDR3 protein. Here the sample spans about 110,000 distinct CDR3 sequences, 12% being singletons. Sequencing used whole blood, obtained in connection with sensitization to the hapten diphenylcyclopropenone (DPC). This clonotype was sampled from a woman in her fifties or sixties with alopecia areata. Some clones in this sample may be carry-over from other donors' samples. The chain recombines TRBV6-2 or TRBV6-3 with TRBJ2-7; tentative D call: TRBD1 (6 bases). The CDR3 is CASCPDSDAYEQYF. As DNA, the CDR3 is TGTGCCAGCTGCCCGGACAGCGACGCCTACGAGCAGTACTTC.